The 28 T cell receptor beta chains presented below share a single source sample, sequenced in a study of blood T cells in healthy people across ages. Then a second PCR, running about 7 to 11 cycles, was carried out with a sample-barcoded 5' primer and a J-beta primer mix. One entry per CDR3 protein results from TCRdb running MiXCR on the 5' RACE reads. This sample carries about 830,000 distinct CDR3 sequences, approximately 65% of them seen once, and the ten largest clones take around a quarter. The source material was blood. The source of these receptors is a man aged 25-45 years in good health.

CDR3 loop: CASRAFVIGEQYF. In nucleotides, the CDR3 is TGTGCCAGCAGGGCCTTCGTTATCGGAGAGCAGTACTTC. This chain connects TRBV27 to TRBJ2-7; D is undetermined. Germline values: CDR1 MNHEY, CDR2 SMNVEV (reference sequence). This CDR3 region has 13 residues. V dropped 6 bases and J dropped 7 bases, with 16 bases sitting between them.

This chain links TRBV20-1 with TRBJ2-4; the match to TRBD2 covers 9 bases. The J call could be wrong; TRBJ2-5 is a better fit for the DNA end. The CDR3 consists of 16 residues. CDR1 is DFQATT, CDR2 SNEGSKA, per germline (reference sequence). The CDR3 here is CSARGASGTSRETQYF. The CDR3 bases are TGCAGTGCTAGGGGGGCTAGCGGGACTTCCCGGGAGACCCAGTACTTC.

This chain joins TRBV7-2 and TRBJ2-2, with D tentatively TRBD1 (5 bases). CDR3 length equals 13 residues. Germline loops: CDR1 SGHTA, CDR2 FQGNSA. V lost 1 base, J lost 9 bases, and 9 bases lay in between. CDR3 coding DNA: TGTGCCAGCAGCTTAGAAGGGGTGCGGGAGCTGTTTTTT. Its protein is CASSLEGVRELFF.

This clonotype was counted only a few times. V usage is TRBV20-1 and J usage is TRBJ2-7; 10 bases line up with TRBD2. The V and J ends lost 1 base and 1 base, in that order; junction bases with no gene match: 13. Germline V gene lookup returns CDR1 DFQATT and CDR2 SNEGSKA (reference sequence). This CDR3 has 18 residues. This CDR3 reads CSARGSGGAKVVSYEQYF. The CDR3 DNA sequence: TGCAGTGCTAGAGGAAGCGGGGGGGCCAAAGTCGTGTCCTACGAGCAGTACTTC.

V is TRBV6-2 or TRBV6-3 and J is TRBJ2-3; D uncertain. The CDR3 totals 14 residues. Germline CDR1 and CDR2: MNHEY and SVGEGT. V lost 4 bases and J 6 bases, leaving 14 bases between the germline ends. CDR3 nucleotides: TGTGCCAGCAGTTCCGGCCAGCCCGGGGATACGCAGTATTTT. As protein: CASSSGQPGDTQYF.

The sample holds a few counts of this clonotype. The rearrangement uses TRBV10-3 and TRBJ2-1; TRBD2 matches at 7 bases. This CDR3 contains 13 residues. The V gene end was trimmed by 8 bases and the J gene end by 4 bases; junction bases not matched to a gene: 5. Germline V CDR1 and CDR2: ENHRY, SYGVKD. The CDR3 spells CAIAAGVYNEQFF. DNA of the CDR3: TGTGCCATCGCCGCGGGGGTTTACAATGAGCAGTTCTTC.

This chain links TRBV30 with TRBJ2-7; D remains unclear. The germline V gene has CDR1 GTSNPN and CDR2 SVGIG (reference sequence). V was clipped by 7 bases and J by 0 bases, with 4 bases between them. The CDR3 extends over 10 amino acids. The CDR3: CAFGSYEQYF. In DNA form, the CDR3 reads TGTGCCTTCGGCTCCTACGAGCAGTACTTC.

This clonotype was found a few times. The chain combines TRBV6-5 with TRBJ1-1; 7 bases are a match to TRBD1. The CDR3 covers 14 residues. The germline CDR1 and CDR2 sequences are MNHEY and SVGAGI. V shed 5 bases, J shed 1 base, and the junction held 4 bases outside the gene matches. The CDR3 protein is CASSPGTENTEAFF. The CDR3 bases are TGTGCCAGCAGTCCCGGGACAGAGAACACTGAAGCTTTCTTT.

J is TRBJ2-1 and V is TRBV14; D is ambiguous. In germline, CDR1 is SGHDN, CDR2 FVKESK. The CDR3 loop spans 14 amino acids. V lost 4 bases, J lost 7 bases, and 14 bases lay in between. The CDR3 is CASSRRTGGNEQFF. The CDR3 DNA reads as TGTGCCAGCAGCCGTCGGACGGGTGGGAATGAGCAGTTCTTC. The full variable domain, rest sourced from reference TRBV14 and TRBJ2-1, is EAGVTQFPSHSVIEKGQTVTLRCDPISGHDNLYWYRRVMGKEIKFLLHFVKESKQDESGMPNNRFLAERTGGTYSTLKVQPAELEDSGVYFCASSRRTGGNEQFFGPGTRLTVL.

This chain joins TRBV20-1 and TRBJ1-4; no reliable D call. Germline V gene sequence: CDR1 DFQATT, CDR2 SNEGSKA (reference sequence). V lost 5 bases and J 5 bases, leaving 12 bases between the germline ends. CDR3 length: 13 residues. The CDR3 coding sequence is TGCAGTGCTGAACGCGGAGGAAATGAAAAACTGTTTTTT. It encodes CSAERGGNEKLFF.

V usage is TRBV7-2 and J usage is TRBJ1-2, with D tentatively TRBD1 (5 bases). The CDR3 is 13 amino acids. V was cut by 8 bases and J by 2 bases, with 12 bases left in between. CDR1 is SGHTA, CDR2 FQGNSA, per germline. The chain's CDR3 is CASRQLQNYGYTF. The CDR3 DNA is TGTGCCAGCCGACAGTTACAGAACTATGGCTACACCTTC.

In the case of this clonotype: Compared with germline, one end of the junction differs, possibly owing to a read error. The J gene is TRBJ2-3, the V gene TRBV6-1; no firm D call. Per the germline V gene, CDR1 is MNHNS and CDR2 is SASEGT. The CDR3 is made up of 17 amino acids. This CDR3 reads CASSVRTDGRSTDTQYF. In DNA form, the CDR3 reads TGTGCCAGCAGTGTCCGGACGGACGGACGGAGCACGGATACGCAGTATTTT.

The chain employs TRBV2 and TRBJ1-5; D unresolved. In germline, CDR1 is SNHLY, CDR2 FYNNEI. V was pared by 10 bases and J by 6 bases, with 13 bases between. The CDR3 is 12 amino acids. The CDR3 DNA follows: TGTGCCACTGACACGAGGATTCAGCCCCAGCATTTT. Its protein is CATDTRIQPQHF.

The rearrangement uses TRBV29-1 and TRBJ1-1; 8 nucleotides agree with TRBD1. V dropped 6 bases and J dropped 3; count of bases not matched to a gene: 6. This CDR3 has 13 residues. Per germline, CDR1 SQVTM and CDR2 ANQGSEA. The CDR3 here is CSVWTGRHTEAFF. In nucleotides, the CDR3 is TGCAGCGTGTGGACAGGGCGGCACACTGAAGCTTTCTTT.

Concerning this clonotype: One end of the junction fails to match germline, which may point to a read error. V is TRBV7-7 and J is TRBJ2-1, with 7 positions matching TRBD1. Germline assignment: CDR1 SSHAT and CDR2 FNYEAQ (reference sequence). This CDR3 region has 16 residues. The CDR3 nucleotides read TGTGCTAGCAGCTTAGGGTGGCAGGCAGGGGGCAATGAGCAGTTCTTC. Its translation: CASSLGWQAGGNEQFF.

V usage is TRBV20-1 and J usage is TRBJ2-3; possible D gene TRBD1, 6 bases. V lost 4 bases, J lost 4 bases, and 15 bases lay in between. Germline values: CDR1 DFQATT, CDR2 SNEGSKA (reference sequence). The CDR3 length is 14 residues. CDR3 nucleotide sequence: TGCAGTGCTACCATAACAGGGATGCCAGATACGCAGTATTTT. It encodes CSATITGMPDTQYF.

The chain couples TRBV4-3 to TRBJ2-1; 9 bases map to TRBD1. Trimming took 0 bases from V and 5 from J; bases not matched to a gene: 5. This CDR3 comprises 16 residues. CDR1 and CDR2 from the germline V gene are LGHNA and YSLEER. The CDR3 here is CASSQELGTGHNEQFF. The CDR3 DNA sequence: TGCGCCAGCAGCCAAGAATTGGGGACAGGGCACAATGAGCAGTTCTTC.

This clonotype has only a few counts. This chain joins TRBV20-1 and TRBJ2-5; 7 bases map to TRBD2. V trimming: 6 bases; J trimming: 11 bases; junction bases outside the gene matches: 15. Germline CDR1 and CDR2: DFQATT and SNEGSKA (reference sequence). The CDR3 extends over 13 amino acids. The CDR3: CSADWTAGDEQYF. For the CDR3, the DNA is TGCAGTGCGGACTGGACGGCGGGGGATGAGCAGTACTTC.

The V and J genes are TRBV7-2 and TRBJ1-6, with TRBD1 as a possible D gene (6 bases). V lost 1 base and J lost 10, with 20 bases in between. Germline loops: CDR1 SGHTA, CDR2 FQGNSA. CDR3 size: 17 residues. CDR3 sequence reads: CASSLGGAGVSRSPLHF. The CDR3, as DNA: TGTGCCAGCAGCTTAGGTGGGGCAGGGGTCTCCAGGTCACCCCTCCACTTT.

This clonotype has a handful of counts. The CDR3, as DNA: TGCGCCAGCAGCTTGGCCCCGGGAGACCTCCAAGAGACCCAGTACTTC. Its translation: CASSLAPGDLQETQYF. The genes are TRBV5-1 and TRBJ2-5; TRBD2 might be the D (6 bases). CDR3 length: 16 residues. Trimming shortened V by 0 bases and J by 1 base, and 13 bases separated the two germline ends. Germline V gene data show CDR1 as SGHRS and CDR2 as YFSETQ.

V is TRBV5-4 and J is TRBJ2-3, with TRBD2 matching over 9 bases. Germline trimming cut 1 base from V and 2 bases from J; bases unmatched to any gene: 5. The length of the CDR3 is 16 residues. CDR1 is SGHNT, CDR2 YYREEE, per germline (reference sequence). CDR3 residues: CASSLSSGVITDTQYF. The CDR3 bases are TGTGCCAGCAGCTTGTCTAGCGGGGTTATCACAGATACGCAGTATTTT. Complete variable domain (other parts from reference TRBV5-4 and TRBJ2-3): ETGVTQSPTHLIKTRGQQVTLRCSSQSGHNTVSWYQQALGQGPQFIFQYYREEENGRGNFPPRFSGLQFPNYSSELNVNALELDDSALYLCASSLSSGVITDTQYFGPGTRLTVL.

This clonotype has just a few counts. This sequence joins TRBV15 and TRBJ2-1, with a tentative D call TRBD2 (5 bases). The V gene lost 8 bases and the J gene lost 8 bases, with 13 bases spanning the gap. The CDR3 has 12 residues. Germline values: CDR1 LNHNV, CDR2 YYDKDF (reference sequence). CDR3 sequence: CATARTYDEQFF. The CDR3 DNA sequence: TGTGCCACCGCAAGGACTTACGATGAGCAGTTCTTC.

The chain carries TRBV20-1 and TRBJ2-7; TRBD1 is a possible D gene (6 bases). V lost 6 bases and J lost 0, with 18 bases in between. The CDR3 has 15 amino acids. Germline CDR1 and CDR2: DFQATT and SNEGSKA (reference sequence). The CDR3 sequence is CSADGGGLNSYEQYF. CDR3 DNA sequence: TGCAGTGCAGATGGGGGCGGACTCAACTCCTACGAGCAGTACTTC.

This clonotype has only a few counts. The V gene is TRBV6-5, the J gene TRBJ2-5; weak D call: TRBD2 (5 bases). The J call is in doubt because the DNA end fits TRBJ2-7 better. Germline V gene data show CDR1 as MNHEY and CDR2 as SVGAGI. CDR3 size: 12 residues. The CDR3 sequence is CASSGRGDEQYF. CDR3 DNA sequence: TGTGCCAGCAGTGGTCGGGGAGACGAGCAGTACTTC.

The chain links TRBV9 to TRBJ2-3, with TRBD2 identical over 7 bases. CDR3 length equals 16 residues. V lost 5 bases and J lost 1; bases outside the gene matches: 10. The germline V gene encodes CDR1 SGDLS and CDR2 YYNGEE. The CDR3 DNA is TGTGCCAGCAGTATGTCCCCGGGGGGACGCACAGATACGCAGTATTTT. Translated, it gives CASSMSPGGRTDTQYF.

The CDR3 DNA follows: TGTGCCAGCAGCTCACTAGCGGTCAATGAGCAGTTCTTC. Translating gives CASSSLAVNEQFF. The chain recombines TRBV3-1 with TRBJ2-1, with 8 bases identical to TRBD2. V lost 5 bases and J lost 6; bases outside the gene matches: 3. Germline loops: CDR1 LGHDT, CDR2 YNNKEL (reference sequence). The CDR3 extends over 13 amino acids.

This clonotype was recorded a few times. The chain is built from TRBV3-1 and TRBJ2-3; D possibly corresponds to TRBD2 (6 bases). The V gene's germline CDR1 is LGHDT and CDR2 YNNKEL (reference sequence). This CDR3 is 14 amino acids long. Trimming removed 2 bases from V and 4 bases from J, with 10 bases in between. The CDR3 DNA reads as TGTGCCAGCAGCCAAATACTAGCCGCAGATACGCAGTATTTT. Encoded protein: CASSQILAADTQYF.

This chain joins TRBV27 and TRBJ2-6; 10 bases are shared with TRBD1. The germline V gene encodes CDR1 MNHEY and CDR2 SMNVEV (reference sequence). This CDR3 is built from 18 residues. V was clipped by 3 bases and J by 2 bases; unmatched bases: 7. CDR3 sequence: CASSFLGTGVPGANVLTF. The DNA for the CDR3 is TGTGCCAGCAGTTTTCTTGGGACAGGGGTACCTGGGGCCAACGTCCTGACTTTC.